The subject of this entry is one T cell receptor beta chain. What it binds is unknown. The investigators amplified TCR beta CDR3 regions from RNA transcripts. The HTBI set primed first-round TCR CDR3 RT-PCR. TCRdb analysed the multiplex PCR reads with MiXCR anew, one entry per CDR3 protein. The repertoire holds roughly 200,000 distinct CDR3 sequences, with 15% to 20% as singletons. The data stem from a study of T cells in Graves' hyperthyroidism and ophthalmopathy. Study-level points and caveats: The model predicted ophthalmopathy a median approximately seven months before onset.

Participants, patients aged 18 to 65, had newly diagnosed hyperthyroidism with a duration under 2 months. The PBMCs studied were ones that came from about 10 ml fresh peripheral blood. Sequencing input: blood. This TCR came from a man between 40 and 49 years old with Graves' hyperthyroidism.

The DNA for the CDR3 is TGTGCCAGCAGCTTGGGGTATGGGAAAATGAACACTGAAGCTTTCTTT. As protein: CASSLGYGKMNTEAFF. The chain combines TRBV5-4 with TRBJ1-1; D unclear. The CDR3 totals 16 residues. Germline lookup yields CDR1 SGHNT and CDR2 YYREEE (reference sequence). Trimming shortened V by 0 bases and J by 0 bases, and 12 bases separated the two germline ends.